Shown below are 21 T cell receptor beta chains from a single sample sequenced in a study of blood T cell repertoires in COVID-19 (dated by TCRdb to the early 2020s). Libraries were built with the immunoSEQ multiplex PCR assay. TCRdb carries this immuneACCESS record with in-frame sequences only. Its versions omit some clonotypes, under half of them owing to an unresolved V gene in the studies checked, with the rest unexplained. The table for this sample lists 150,000 to 200,000 clones; around nine tenths of them were counted only once. Roughly 3.4% of the sample is in the top ten clones. Sequenced input: peripheral blood. These receptors were collected from a man between 65 and 79 years old with acute or convalescent COVID-19.

This chain uses TRBV5-5 with TRBJ1-2, with D perhaps TRBD1 (5 bases). Germline V gene sequence: CDR1 SGHKS, CDR2 YYEKEE (reference sequence). The CDR3 extends over 13 amino acids. Trimming pared 0 bases from V and 5 bases from J, leaving 8 bases between. CDR3 in DNA: TGTGCCAGCAGCTTGGGGACATTTTATGGCTACACCTTC. Its protein is CASSLGTFYGYTF.

The chain carries TRBV30 and TRBJ2-7, with D possibly TRBD2 on 5 matching bases. Trimming stripped 2 bases from V and 3 bases from J, with 23 bases between. Germline V gives CDR1 GTSNPN, CDR2 SVGIG (reference sequence). This CDR3 contains 17 residues. This CDR3 is CAWSFLHGPIGSYEQYF. CDR3 nucleotides: TGTGCCTGGAGTTTCCTCCACGGGCCTATAGGGAGCTACGAGCAGTACTTC.

The chain is built from TRBV6-4 and TRBJ2-1; 9 bases map to TRBD2. This CDR3 has 16 residues. V lost 6 bases, J lost 0 bases, and 6 bases stayed unmatched. CDR1 MRHNA and CDR2 SNTAGT come from the germline V gene. The CDR3: CASSEFSGSSYNEQFF. The CDR3 nucleotides read TGTGCCAGCAGCGAATTTAGCGGGAGCTCCTACAATGAGCAGTTCTTC.

The chain is built from TRBV6-5 and TRBJ1-2; 9 nucleotides agree with TRBD1. Germline CDR1 reads MNHEY; CDR2 reads SVGAGI. The CDR3 length is 13 residues. Germline trimming cut 7 bases from V and 7 bases from J; bases unmatched to any gene: 7. This chain's CDR3 is CASTPGTGPGYTF. CDR3 in DNA: TGTGCCAGCACCCCAGGGACAGGGCCTGGCTACACCTTC.

This chain joins TRBV5-4 and TRBJ1-1, with 8 bases identical to TRBD1. The germline CDR1 and CDR2 sequences are SGHNT and YYREEE (reference sequence). This CDR3 comprises 14 residues. The V segment lost 3 bases and the J segment 4 bases; nucleotides outside the gene matches: 5. The CDR3 reads CASSWTGSGTEAFF. In DNA form, the CDR3 reads TGTGCCAGCAGCTGGACAGGGAGCGGCACTGAAGCTTTCTTT. Drawing the rest from reference TRBV5-4 and TRBJ1-1, the complete variable domain is ETGVTQSPTHLIKTRGQQVTLRCSSQSGHNTVSWYQQALGQGPQFIFQYYREEENGRGNFPPRFSGLQFPNYSSELNVNALELDDSALYLCASSWTGSGTEAFFGQGTRLTVV.

The CDR3 nucleotides are TGTGCCACCAGTGATTACGGGAAGGATTCACCCCTCCACTTT. This encodes CATSDYGKDSPLHF. This chain links TRBV24-1 with TRBJ1-6, with D uncertain. CDR1 and CDR2 (germline): KGHDR, SFDVKD. Trimming left V 2 bases short and J 8 bases short, with 9 bases between. This CDR3 is 14 amino acids long.

The chain carries TRBV29-1 and TRBJ2-3; 8 nucleotides line up with TRBD1. Germline-derived CDR1 and CDR2 are SQVTM and ANQGSEA. The V and J ends lost 8 bases and 4 bases, in that order; junction bases with no gene match: 5. The CDR3 runs 12 residues. The CDR3, as DNA: TGCAGCCTGCGGGGACAGGCAGATACGCAGTATTTT. It translates to CSLRGQADTQYF.

This sequence joins TRBV24-1 and TRBJ1-5; perhaps TRBD1 as D (5 bases). The CDR3 is 15 amino acids. From germline, CDR1 is KGHDR and CDR2 SFDVKD. Trimming shortened V by 3 bases and J by 3 bases, and 11 bases separated the two germline ends. CDR3 bases: TGTGCCACCAGTGATCCTCGACAGTTCAATCAGCCCCAGCATTTT. It yields the protein CATSDPRQFNQPQHF.

This chain uses TRBV24-1 with TRBJ2-3; unclear D gene. With 0 bases removed from V and 6 bases from J, the gap between germline ends came to 3 bases. Looked up from germline, CDR1 is KGHDR and CDR2 is SFDVKD. The CDR3 extends over 12 amino acids. The CDR3 nucleotides read TGTGCCACCAGTGATTTGCGGGATACGCAGTATTTT. It codes for CATSDLRDTQYF.

The V and J genes are TRBV3-1 (or the pseudogene TRBV3-2) and TRBJ1-2; D might be TRBD1 (5 bases). Germline V lookup: CDR1 LGHDT, CDR2 YNNKEL (reference sequence). The CDR3 loop spans 15 amino acids. With 5 bases removed from V and 2 bases from J, the gap between germline ends came to 15 bases. CDR3 nucleotide sequence: TGTGCCAGCAGCTTGGCCGGGGGAAACAACTATGGCTACACCTTC. Its translation is CASSLAGGNNYGYTF.

This chain connects TRBV7-2 to TRBJ1-2; TRBD1 matches at 7 bases. The ends lost 1 base at V and 5 bases at J; junction bases unmatched: 4. CDR3 length equals 14 residues. Germline V gives CDR1 SGHTA, CDR2 FQGNSA. CDR3 DNA sequence: TGTGCCAGCAGCTTAGTGGGACAGATTTATGGCTACACCTTC. Its translation: CASSLVGQIYGYTF.

This chain links TRBV19 with TRBJ2-1, with 11 bases matching TRBD2. Germline CDR1 reads LNHDA; CDR2 reads SQIVND (reference sequence). After removal of 5 bases from V and 7 bases from J, the junction contained 7 bases not matched to a gene. This CDR3 comprises 15 residues. Here the CDR3 DNA reads TGTGCCAGTAGTTTAGCGGGAGGGACGTGGAATGAGCAGTTCTTC. This encodes CASSLAGGTWNEQFF.

The genes are TRBV3-1 (or the pseudogene TRBV3-2) and TRBJ2-4; a weak D match, TRBD2 (5 bases). Trimming removed 3 bases at V and 9 bases at J, with 12 bases between. Per the germline V gene, CDR1 is LGHDT and CDR2 is YNNKEL (reference sequence). This CDR3 is 13 amino acids long. Here the CDR3 reads CASSQTTLGIQYF. CDR3 sequence (DNA): TGTGCCAGCAGCCAGACTACCCTAGGCATTCAGTACTTC.

This rearrangement joins TRBV28 to TRBJ2-1, with 7 bases matching TRBD2. The V gene end was trimmed by 6 bases and the J gene end by 4 bases; junction bases not matched to a gene: 12. The CDR3 has 16 residues. The germline gives CDR1 MDHEN, CDR2 SYDVKM. The CDR3 DNA reads TGTGCCAGCAGCCGACTGGGGCGGGGGAAATACAATGAGCAGTTCTTC. This sequence encodes CASSRLGRGKYNEQFF.

The V and J genes are TRBV18 and TRBJ2-3, with 10 bases aligning to TRBD2. V trimming: 6 bases; J trimming: 4 bases; junction bases outside the gene matches: 7. Germline V gives CDR1 KGHSH, CDR2 LQKENI. The CDR3 loop spans 15 amino acids. The CDR3 region is CASSPAGGSADTQYF. For the CDR3, the DNA is TGTGCCAGCTCGCCAGCGGGGGGGTCGGCAGATACGCAGTATTTT.

The rearrangement uses TRBV24-1 and TRBJ2-1, with 7 bases that match TRBD2. V lost 4 bases and J lost 10; bases outside the gene matches: 9. The CDR3 covers 14 residues. Per germline, CDR1 KGHDR and CDR2 SFDVKD. The CDR3 region has the DNA TGTGCCACCAGTGAGCCCGGGACTACCGGAGAGCAGTTCTTC. Translation: CATSEPGTTGEQFF.

V usage is TRBV7-2 and J usage is TRBJ1-2, with D possibly matching TRBD1 (5 bases). Trimming shortened V by 4 bases and J by 4 bases, and 22 bases separated the two germline ends. This CDR3 is built from 17 residues. Germline assignment: CDR1 SGHTA and CDR2 FQGNSA. The CDR3 DNA is TGTGCCAGCAGCTCCAAACTAATGGGCTCCGGGGGCTATGGCTACACCTTC. Translating it yields CASSSKLMGSGGYGYTF.

The rearrangement links TRBV28 to TRBJ1-5; TRBD1 is a possible D gene (6 bases). This CDR3 spans 15 amino acids. V lost 3 bases, J lost 7 bases, and 16 bases lay in between. The germline V gene has CDR1 MDHEN and CDR2 SYDVKM. The CDR3 reads CASSLGGGSGQPQHF. CDR3 DNA: TGTGCCAGCAGTTTGGGAGGGGGATCCGGGCAGCCCCAGCATTTT.

V usage is TRBV27 and J usage is TRBJ2-7, with TRBD2 identical over 7 bases. Germline V lookup: CDR1 MNHEY, CDR2 SMNVEV (reference sequence). CDR3 length equals 14 residues. J lost 6 bases, V lost 7 bases, and 12 bases had no gene match. The CDR3 loop is CASTSAGRGGEQYF. The CDR3 bases are TGTGCCAGCACGTCAGCGGGGCGGGGAGGCGAGCAGTACTTC.

The V and J genes are TRBV24-1 and TRBJ1-1; D gene unclear. The CDR3 length is 15 residues. V was clipped by 4 bases and J by 1 base, with 12 bases between them. The germline gives CDR1 KGHDR, CDR2 SFDVKD. Here the CDR3 reads CATSDSRRGNTEAFF. As DNA, the CDR3 is TGTGCCACCAGTGACTCCCGCCGGGGGAACACTGAAGCTTTCTTT.

This chain joins TRBV5-4 and TRBJ1-2; D gene unclear. V lost 1 base, J lost 6 bases, and 10 bases lay in between. The CDR3 spans 13 residues. Germline assignment: CDR1 SGHNT and CDR2 YYREEE (reference sequence). Here the CDR3 DNA reads TGTGCCAGCAGCTTGTATTACGGGGATGGCTACACCTTC. This sequence encodes CASSLYYGDGYTF.